This T cell receptor beta chain was identified in a study of blood T cell repertoires in COVID-19. Study as a whole: Samples of COVID-19 (acute and convalescent) were obtained from the United States, Italy and Spain. T cells, B-cell-depleted T cells, or PBMCs provided the cDNA or gDNA that served as material.

Under the authors' procedure: Using reference gene primer amplification, nucleated cell counts were estimated. The repertoire was sequenced with immunoSEQ multiplex PCR; TCRdb's copy has only in-frame clones and lacks some. The V and J calls and clone size are taken from that table; D and trimming were inferred from the DNA. The sample records about 320,000 clones, about 84% being singletons. The CDR3 loop spans 14 amino acids. With V trimmed by 5 bases and J by 6 bases, 4 bases remained unmatched. CDR1 is SGHTA, CDR2 FQGNSA, per germline. The sequenced sample consisted of peripheral blood. This sequence was found in a woman in her forties or fifties with acute or convalescent COVID-19. This chain links TRBV7-2 with TRBJ2-1; 10 bases line up with TRBD2. CDR3 residues: CASSHRTSGNEQFF. The CDR3 nucleotides read TGTGCCAGCAGCCACAGGACTAGCGGCAATGAGCAGTTCTTC.